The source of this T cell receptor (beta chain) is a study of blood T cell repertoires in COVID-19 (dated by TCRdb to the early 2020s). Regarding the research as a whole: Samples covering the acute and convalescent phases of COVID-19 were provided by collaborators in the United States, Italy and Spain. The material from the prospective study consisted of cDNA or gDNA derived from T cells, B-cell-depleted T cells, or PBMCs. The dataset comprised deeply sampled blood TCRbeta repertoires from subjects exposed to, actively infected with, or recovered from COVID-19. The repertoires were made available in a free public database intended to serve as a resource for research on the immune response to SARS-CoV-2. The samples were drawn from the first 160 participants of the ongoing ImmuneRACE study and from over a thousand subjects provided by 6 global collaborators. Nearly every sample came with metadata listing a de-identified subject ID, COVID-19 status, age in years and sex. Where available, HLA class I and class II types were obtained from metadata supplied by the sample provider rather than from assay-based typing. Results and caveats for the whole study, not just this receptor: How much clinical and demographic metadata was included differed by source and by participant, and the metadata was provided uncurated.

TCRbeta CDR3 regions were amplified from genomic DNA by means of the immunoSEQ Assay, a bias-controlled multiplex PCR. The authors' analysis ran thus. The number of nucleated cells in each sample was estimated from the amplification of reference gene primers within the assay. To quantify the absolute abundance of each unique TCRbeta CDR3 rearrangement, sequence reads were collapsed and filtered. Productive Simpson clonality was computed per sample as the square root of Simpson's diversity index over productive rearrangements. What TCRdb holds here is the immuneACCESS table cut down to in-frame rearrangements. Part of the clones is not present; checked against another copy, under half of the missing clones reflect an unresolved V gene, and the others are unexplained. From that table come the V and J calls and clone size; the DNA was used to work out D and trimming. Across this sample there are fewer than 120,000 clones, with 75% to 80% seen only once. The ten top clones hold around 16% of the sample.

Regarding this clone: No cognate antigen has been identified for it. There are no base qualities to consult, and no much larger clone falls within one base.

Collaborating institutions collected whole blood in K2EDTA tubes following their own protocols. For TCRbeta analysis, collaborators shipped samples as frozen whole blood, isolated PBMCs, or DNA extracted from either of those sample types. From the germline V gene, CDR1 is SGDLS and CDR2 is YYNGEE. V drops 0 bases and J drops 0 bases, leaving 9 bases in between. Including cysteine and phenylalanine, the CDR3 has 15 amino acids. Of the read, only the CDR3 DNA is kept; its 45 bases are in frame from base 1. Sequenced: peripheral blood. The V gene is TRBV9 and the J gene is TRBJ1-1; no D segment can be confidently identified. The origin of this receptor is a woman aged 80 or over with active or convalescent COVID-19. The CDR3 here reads CASSVGPFMNTEAFF. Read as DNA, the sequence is TGTGCCAGCAGCGTAGGGCCGTTCATGAACACTGAAGCTTTCTTT.